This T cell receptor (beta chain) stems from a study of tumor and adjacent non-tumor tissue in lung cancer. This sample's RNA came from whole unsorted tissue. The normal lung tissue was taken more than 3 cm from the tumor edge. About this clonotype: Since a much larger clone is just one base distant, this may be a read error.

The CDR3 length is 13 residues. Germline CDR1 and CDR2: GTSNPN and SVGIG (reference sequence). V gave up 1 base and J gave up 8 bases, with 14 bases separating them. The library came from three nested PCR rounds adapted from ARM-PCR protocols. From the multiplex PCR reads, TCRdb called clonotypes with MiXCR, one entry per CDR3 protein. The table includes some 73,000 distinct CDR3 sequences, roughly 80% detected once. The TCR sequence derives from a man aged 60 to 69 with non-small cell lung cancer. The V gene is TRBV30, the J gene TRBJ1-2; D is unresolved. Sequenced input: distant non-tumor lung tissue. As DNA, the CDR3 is TGTGCCTGGAGTGAGACCGGGATGTCCGGCTACACCTTC. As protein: CAWSETGMSGYTF.